One TCR beta chain is described in this entry. Its antigen is currently unknown. This record belongs to a study of cytomegalovirus exposure and HLA in healthy donors. Profiling relied on immunoSEQ multiplex PCR, and the TCRdb table lists in-frame clones only, not all of them. The table includes more than 300,000 clones, 80% to 90% detected once. Findings of the study overall: The investigators catalogued 160 or so TCR beta chains as cytomegalovirus-associated.

J gave up 4 bases and V 5 bases, and 10 bases lay outside the gene matches. CDR1 is SGHDT and CDR2 is YYEEEE in the germline V gene. The CDR3 loop spans 16 amino acids. V usage is TRBV5-6 and J usage is TRBJ1-2, with 11 positions matching TRBD1. This TCR derives from a woman aged 18-30 years in good health and CMV-seronegative. Sequencing used PBMCs. The CDR3 DNA reads TGTGCCAGCAGTCAAGAACTGGACAGGGGGCTCTATGGCTACACCTTC. Translated, it gives CASSQELDRGLYGYTF.